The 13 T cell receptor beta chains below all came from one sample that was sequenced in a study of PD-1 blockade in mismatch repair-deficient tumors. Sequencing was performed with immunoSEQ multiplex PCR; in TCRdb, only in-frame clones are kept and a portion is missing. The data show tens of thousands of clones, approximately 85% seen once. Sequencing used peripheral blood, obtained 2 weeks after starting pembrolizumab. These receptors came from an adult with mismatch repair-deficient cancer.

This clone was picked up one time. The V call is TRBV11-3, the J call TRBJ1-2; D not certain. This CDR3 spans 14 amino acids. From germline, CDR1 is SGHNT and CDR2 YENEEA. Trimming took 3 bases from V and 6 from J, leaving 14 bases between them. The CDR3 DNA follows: TGTGCCAGCAGCTTTCCCGGGAATCAGGATGGCTACACCTTC. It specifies CASSFPGNQDGYTF.

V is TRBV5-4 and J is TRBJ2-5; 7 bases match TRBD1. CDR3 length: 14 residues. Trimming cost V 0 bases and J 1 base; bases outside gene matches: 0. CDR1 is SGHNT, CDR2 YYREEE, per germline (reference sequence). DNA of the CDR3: TGTGCCAGCAGCTTGGGGGACAGCCAAGAGACCCAGTACTTC. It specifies CASSLGDSQETQYF.

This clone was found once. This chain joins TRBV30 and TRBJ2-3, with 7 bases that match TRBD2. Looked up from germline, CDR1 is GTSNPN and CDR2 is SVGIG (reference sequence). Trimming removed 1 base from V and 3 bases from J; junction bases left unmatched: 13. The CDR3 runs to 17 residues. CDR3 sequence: CAWSAGYFGGGTDTQYF. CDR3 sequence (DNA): TGTGCCTGGAGTGCTGGTTATTTTGGGGGAGGGACAGATACGCAGTATTTT.

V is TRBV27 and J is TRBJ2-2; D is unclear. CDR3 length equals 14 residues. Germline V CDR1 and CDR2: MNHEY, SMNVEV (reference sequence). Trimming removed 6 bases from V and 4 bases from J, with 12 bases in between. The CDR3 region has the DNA TGTGCCAGCAGAGCACTTGGGGTCACCGGGGAGCTGTTTTTT. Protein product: CASRALGVTGELFF.

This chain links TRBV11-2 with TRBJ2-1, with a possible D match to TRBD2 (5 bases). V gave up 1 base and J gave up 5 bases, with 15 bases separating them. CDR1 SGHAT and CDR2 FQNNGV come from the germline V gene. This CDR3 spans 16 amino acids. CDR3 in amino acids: CASSLGYGESHNEQFF. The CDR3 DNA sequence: TGTGCCAGCAGCTTAGGATATGGGGAGAGCCACAATGAGCAGTTCTTC.

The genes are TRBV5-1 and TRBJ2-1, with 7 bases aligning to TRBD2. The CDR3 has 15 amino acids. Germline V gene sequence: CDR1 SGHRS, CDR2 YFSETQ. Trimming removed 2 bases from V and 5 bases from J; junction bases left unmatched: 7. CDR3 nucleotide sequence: TGCGCCAGCAGCTTAGGAGCGGGATTAAACAATGAGCAGTTCTTC. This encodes CASSLGAGLNNEQFF.

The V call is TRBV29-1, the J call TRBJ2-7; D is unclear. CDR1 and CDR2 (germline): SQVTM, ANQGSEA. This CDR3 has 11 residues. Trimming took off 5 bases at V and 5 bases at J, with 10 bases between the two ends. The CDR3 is CSVLKRDEQYF. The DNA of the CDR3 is TGCAGCGTTTTGAAAAGGGACGAGCAGTACTTC.

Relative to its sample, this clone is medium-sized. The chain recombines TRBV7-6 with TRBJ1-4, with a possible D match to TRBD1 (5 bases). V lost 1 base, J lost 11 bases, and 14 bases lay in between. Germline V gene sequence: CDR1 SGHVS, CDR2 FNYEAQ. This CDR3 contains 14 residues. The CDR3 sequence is CASSLESAGRKLFF. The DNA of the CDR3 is TGTGCCAGCAGCTTAGAATCGGCAGGGAGGAAACTGTTTTTT.

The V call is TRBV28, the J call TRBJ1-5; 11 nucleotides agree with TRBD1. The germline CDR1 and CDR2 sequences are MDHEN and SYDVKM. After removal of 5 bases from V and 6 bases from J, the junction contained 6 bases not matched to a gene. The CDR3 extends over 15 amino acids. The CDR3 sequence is CASSPSGQGGQPQHF. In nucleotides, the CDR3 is TGTGCCAGCAGTCCCTCGGGACAGGGGGGTCAGCCCCAGCATTTT.

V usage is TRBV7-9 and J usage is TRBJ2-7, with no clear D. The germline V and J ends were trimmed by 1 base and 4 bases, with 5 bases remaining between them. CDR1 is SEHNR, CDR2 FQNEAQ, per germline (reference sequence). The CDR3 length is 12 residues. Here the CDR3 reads CASSLEPYEQYF. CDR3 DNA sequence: TGTGCCAGCAGCTTAGAACCGTACGAGCAGTACTTC.

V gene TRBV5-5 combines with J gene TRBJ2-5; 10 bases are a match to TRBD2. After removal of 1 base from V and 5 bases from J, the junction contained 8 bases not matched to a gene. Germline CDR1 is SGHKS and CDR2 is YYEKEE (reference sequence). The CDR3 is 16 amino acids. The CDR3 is CASSLWLAGVRETQYF. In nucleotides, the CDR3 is TGTGCCAGCAGCTTGTGGCTAGCGGGAGTTAGGGAGACCCAGTACTTC.

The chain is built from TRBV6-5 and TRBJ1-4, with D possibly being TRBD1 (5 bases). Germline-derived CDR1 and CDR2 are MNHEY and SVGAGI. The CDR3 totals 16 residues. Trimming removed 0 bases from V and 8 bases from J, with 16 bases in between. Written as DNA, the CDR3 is TGTGCCAGCAGTTACTCGCTTCAGGGAAGGCCGGAAAAACTGTTTTTT. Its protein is CASSYSLQGRPEKLFF.

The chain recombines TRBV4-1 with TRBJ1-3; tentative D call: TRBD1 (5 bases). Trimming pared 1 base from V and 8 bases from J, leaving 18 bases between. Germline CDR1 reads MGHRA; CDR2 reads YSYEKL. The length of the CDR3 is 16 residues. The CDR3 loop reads CASSQVGGVDSDTIYF. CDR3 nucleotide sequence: TGCGCCAGCAGCCAAGTTGGAGGGGTGGATTCAGACACCATATATTTT.